This entry lists 3 T cell receptor beta chains sequenced from one sample in a study of siplizumab effects on memory and regulatory T cells. Data came from immunoSEQ multiplex PCR; TCRdb stores just in-frame clones and leaves some out. This sample has tens of thousands of clones, with around 79% found just once. The specimen sequenced was memory CD4+ T cells sorted from blood. Receptor source: a human donor in good health.

The chain employs TRBV11-3 and TRBJ2-2, with 7 bases aligning to TRBD2. The CDR3 covers 14 residues. Germline lookup yields CDR1 SGHNT and CDR2 YENEEA. V shed 1 base, J shed 6 bases, and the junction held 2 bases outside the gene matches. The CDR3 is CASSLGAGSGELFF. CDR3 bases: TGTGCCAGCAGCTTAGGAGCGGGGTCCGGGGAGCTGTTTTTT.

This clone was detected a few times. The chain couples TRBV4-1 to TRBJ1-6, with D uncertain. Germline CDR1 is MGHRA and CDR2 is YSYEKL. The V end lost 1 base, the J end lost 7 bases, and 20 bases lay between the germline ends. The CDR3 has 18 amino acids. The CDR3: CASSQVIVRQVENSPLHF. The CDR3 DNA sequence: TGCGCCAGCAGCCAAGTAATTGTTCGCCAGGTGGAAAATTCACCCCTCCACTTT.

V gene TRBV6-5 combines with J gene TRBJ2-7, with a weak D call TRBD2 (6 bases). The V gene lost 6 bases and the J gene lost 3 bases, with 12 bases spanning the gap. In germline, CDR1 is MNHEY, CDR2 SVGAGI. The CDR3 is 13 amino acids. The CDR3 reads CASSLGLYYEQYF. Written as DNA, the CDR3 is TGTGCCAGCAGCTTGGGACTCTACTACGAGCAGTACTTC.